The clone carrying this T cell receptor beta chain appeared a single time. This sample was included in a study of blood T cell repertoires in COVID-19. Turning to the study itself: Sites across the United States, Italy and Spain contributed samples from acute and convalescent COVID-19. PBMCs, B-cell-depleted T cells, or T cells were the source of the cDNA or gDNA that made up the material.

In the source study's methods: How many nucleated cells were present was estimated from reference gene primer amplification. Using immunoSEQ multiplex PCR, the repertoire was profiled, and TCRdb retains in-frame clones only, with some absent. V, J and clone size are those of that table, while D and trimming were read from the DNA. The sample holds some 240,000 clones, around 90% seen once. From germline, CDR1 is LGHNT and CDR2 FRNRAP. The CDR3 is made up of 13 amino acids. The germline V and J ends were trimmed by 3 bases and 5 bases, with 8 bases remaining between them. This chain connects TRBV12-5 to TRBJ1-3; D perhaps matches TRBD1 (5 bases). The clonotype was recovered from a man aged 55 to 70 who had recovered from COVID-19. Material for sequencing was peripheral blood. The CDR3 region is CASGFSGRNTIYF. CDR3 coding DNA: TGTGCTAGTGGTTTTTCAGGGAGAAACACCATATATTTT. The whole variable domain, filled in from reference TRBV12-5 and TRBJ1-3, reads DARVTQTPRHKVTEMGQEVTMRCQPILGHNTVFWYRQTMMQGLELLAYFRNRAPLDDSGMPKDRFSAEMPDATLATLKIQPSEPRDSAVYFCASGFSGRNTIYFGEGSWLTVV.